One TCR beta chain is described in this entry. No antigen is known for it. Treatment specified: roughly 18 received Ad26.COV2.S at low or high dose, single or two shots; about 5 received placebo; per-sample allocation not given. Samples analyzed were those drawn on day 63 after the first vaccine or placebo injection. The CDR3 runs 14 residues. V lost 4 bases and J lost 4; bases outside the gene matches: 5. CDR1 is MNHEY and CDR2 is SMNVEV in the germline V gene (reference sequence). The data originate from a study of Ad26.COV2.S vaccination and SARS-CoV-2 variants. About the study: The study gave Ad26.COV2.S intramuscularly, once or twice 56 days apart. Study-level results: After vaccination, reports described spike-specific CD8+ and CD4+ T cell responses as showing substantial breadth.

The repertoire was sequenced with immunoSEQ multiplex PCR; TCRdb's copy has only in-frame clones and lacks some. Of around 420,000 clones in the sample, around nine tenths were seen once. This sequence joins TRBV27 and TRBJ1-1, with 8 nucleotides matching TRBD1. Here the sequenced sample was peripheral blood, taken in a trial of Ad26.COV2.S vaccine versus placebo. The sequence was obtained from a person between 18 and 59 years old who received the Ad26.COV2.S COVID-19 vaccine or a placebo. CDR3 amino acids: CASSYRGIGTEAFF. In DNA, the CDR3 is TGTGCCAGCAGTTACAGGGGGATCGGCACTGAAGCTTTCTTT.